This is a list of T cell receptor beta chains from one sample in a study of cytomegalovirus exposure and HLA in healthy donors. The data were produced by immunoSEQ multiplex PCR, yet TCRdb's version contains in-frame clones alone and is incomplete. Here the sample table reports 150,000 to 200,000 clones. Sequencing input: PBMCs. The source of these receptors is a man aged 25 to 45 in good health and CMV-seronegative. Both conserved end residues are part of each CDR3. D genes are given only for firm matches.

CDR3: CASTLGGGMNTEAFF
DNA: TGTGCCAGCACGCTGGGCGGGGGGATGAACACTGAAGCTTTCTTT
V: TRBV6-5
J: TRBJ1-1
D: NA

CDR3: CAWSVWGTGSSYEQYF
DNA: TGTGCCTGGAGTGTATGGGGGACAGGGAGCTCCTACGAGCAGTACTTC
V: TRBV30
J: TRBJ2-7
D: TRBD1

CDR3: CASSLIGTGYSPLHF
DNA: TGTGCCAGCAGCCTCATCGGGACAGGGTATTCACCCCTCCACTTT
V: TRBV7-9
J: TRBJ1-6
D: TRBD1

CDR3: CASSLLPQRASGSYEQYF
DNA: TGTGCCAGCAGCTTACTACCCCAACGGGCTAGCGGGAGCTACGAGCAGTACTTC
V: TRBV7-2
J: TRBJ2-7
D: TRBD2

CDR3: CASSLLDSTSPLHF
DNA: TGTGCCAGCAGCTTGCTGGACAGCACCTCACCCCTCCACTTT
V: TRBV7-6
J: TRBJ1-6
D: NA

CDR3: CASSPPTRGYGYTF
DNA: TGTGCCAGCAGTCCCCCGACCCGAGGCTATGGCTACACCTTC
V: TRBV7-2
J: TRBJ1-2
D: NA

CDR3: CAGQPGPKRGLNTEAFF
DNA: TGTGCCGGGCAACCAGGACCTAAAAGAGGGTTGAACACTGAAGCTTTCTTT
V: TRBV30
J: TRBJ1-1
D: NA

CDR3: CASRTGGVEQYF
DNA: TGTGCCAGCAGAACAGGGGGAGTCGAGCAGTACTTC
V: TRBV28
J: TRBJ2-7
D: TRBD1

CDR3: CASSPGAGAGETQYF
DNA: TGTGCCAGCTCACCAGGGGCGGGGGCTGGAGAGACCCAGTACTTC
V: TRBV18
J: TRBJ2-5
D: NA

CDR3: CASSLVGRDRAYNEQFF
DNA: TGTGCCAGCAGCTTGGTGGGGAGGGACAGGGCCTACAATGAGCAGTTCTTC
V: TRBV5-6
J: TRBJ2-1
D: TRBD1

CDR3: CASSLRMSGVYNSPLHF
DNA: TGTGCCAGCAGTTTAAGGATGTCAGGGGTTTATAATTCACCCCTCCACTTT
V: TRBV27
J: TRBJ1-6
D: NA

CDR3: CASSLDAGGPYEQYF
DNA: TGTGCCAGCAGCTTAGACGCGGGGGGGCCCTACGAGCAGTACTTC
V: TRBV11-3
J: TRBJ2-7
D: TRBD2

CDR3: CASSIDLAGHGYTF
DNA: TGTGCCAGTAGTATAGATCTGGCAGGTCATGGCTACACCTTC
V: TRBV19
J: TRBJ1-2
D: NA

CDR3: CASRTTGGEKLFF
DNA: TGTGCCAGCAGGACAACAGGGGGCGAAAAACTGTTTTTT
V: TRBV11-3
J: TRBJ1-4
D: TRBD1

CDR3: CASSMRGQGGDEQFF
DNA: TGTGCCAGTAGTATGCGAGGTCAGGGAGGCGATGAGCAGTTCTTC
V: TRBV19
J: TRBJ2-1
D: NA

CDR3: CASRVLGQGGSEQYF
DNA: TGTGCCAGCCGAGTGCTGGGACAGGGAGGGTCCGAGCAGTACTTC
V: TRBV2
J: TRBJ2-7
D: TRBD1

CDR3: CASSFGGSYNEQFF
DNA: TGTGCCAGCAGCTTTGGCGGTTCCTACAATGAGCAGTTCTTC
V: TRBV5-4
J: TRBJ2-1
D: NA

CDR3: CASSSGQANTEAFF
DNA: TGTGCCAGCAGCTCAGGACAGGCGAACACTGAAGCTTTCTTT
V: TRBV7-9
J: TRBJ1-1
D: TRBD1

CDR3: CATSGDRAGPQPQHF
DNA: TGTGCCACCAGCGGGGACAGGGCAGGCCCTCAGCCCCAGCATTTT
V: TRBV15
J: TRBJ1-5
D: TRBD1

CDR3: CASSFAANEKLFF
DNA: TGTGCCAGCAGCTTCGCGGCTAATGAAAAACTGTTTTTT
V: TRBV11-2
J: TRBJ1-4
D: NA

CDR3: CASSNSGTSSSYEQYF
DNA: TGCGCCAGCAGCAACTCGGGGACTTCGAGCTCCTACGAGCAGTACTTC
V: TRBV4-3
J: TRBJ2-7
D: NA

CDR3: CASSRRQGGISPLHF
DNA: TGTGCCAGCAGTAGGAGACAGGGGGGAATTTCACCCCTCCACTTT
V: TRBV6-1
J: TRBJ1-6
D: TRBD1

CDR3: CASSHTYEQYF
DNA: TGTGCCAGCAGCCACACCTACGAGCAGTACTTC
V: TRBV11-3
J: TRBJ2-7
D: NA

CDR3: CAWRGPGLSGELFF
DNA: TGTGCCTGGAGGGGGCCCGGTTTATCCGGGGAGCTGTTTTTT
V: TRBV30
J: TRBJ2-2
D: NA

CDR3: CAISEGGSQETQYF
DNA: TGTGCCATCAGTGAGGGGGGCAGCCAAGAGACCCAGTACTTC
V: TRBV10-3
J: TRBJ2-5
D: NA

CDR3: CASSFGTHYNEQFF
DNA: TGTGCCAGCAGCTTCGGGACTCACTACAATGAGCAGTTCTTC
V: TRBV7-8
J: TRBJ2-1
D: NA

CDR3: CASSSQTSGGHTDTQYF
DNA: TGCGCCAGCAGCTCCCAGACTAGCGGGGGCCACACAGATACGCAGTATTTT
V: TRBV5-1
J: TRBJ2-3
D: TRBD2

CDR3: CASSVLGGEPQHF
DNA: TGTGCCAGCAGCGTACTAGGGGGTGAGCCCCAGCATTTT
V: TRBV9
J: TRBJ1-5
D: NA

CDR3: CASSRDSFNQPQHF
DNA: TGCGCCAGCAGTCGGGACAGTTTCAATCAGCCCCAGCATTTT
V: TRBV4-1
J: TRBJ1-5
D: TRBD1

CDR3: CASSYSEGYNEQFF
DNA: TGTGCCAGCAGTTACTCGGAGGGCTACAATGAGCAGTTCTTC
V: TRBV6-5
J: TRBJ2-1
D: NA

CDR3: CASSPRAGSFYGYTF
DNA: TGTGCCAGCAGCCCGCGAGCGGGTTCTTTTTATGGCTACACCTTC
V: TRBV5-8
J: TRBJ1-2
D: NA

CDR3: CASQKDSQMRGYTF
DNA: TGTGCCAGCCAAAAGGACAGTCAAATGCGTGGCTACACCTTC
V: TRBV6-5
J: TRBJ1-2
D: NA

CDR3: CASSLQGQGATGYTF
DNA: TGTGCCAGCAGCTTGCAGGGACAGGGGGCAACTGGCTACACCTTC
V: TRBV5-8
J: TRBJ1-2
D: TRBD1

CDR3: CAISESSGLGAQQPQHF
DNA: TGTGCCATCAGTGAGTCATCGGGTCTAGGGGCCCAACAGCCCCAGCATTTT
V: TRBV10-3
J: TRBJ1-5
D: NA

CDR3: CASSEQEGGYEQYF
DNA: TGTGCCAGCAGTGAGCAGGAGGGCGGATACGAGCAGTACTTC
V: TRBV2
J: TRBJ2-7
D: NA

CDR3: CASSEFGEAYEQYF
DNA: TGCGCCAGCAGTGAGTTCGGGGAAGCCTACGAGCAGTACTTC
V: TRBV10-1
J: TRBJ2-7
D: NA

CDR3: CASSLSISRNYGYTF
DNA: TGTGCCAGCAGTTTATCGATCTCCAGGAACTATGGCTACACCTTC
V: TRBV27
J: TRBJ1-2
D: NA

CDR3: CASRLAGVGEQYF
DNA: TGTGCCAGCAGGTTAGCGGGAGTGGGGGAGCAGTACTTC
V: TRBV6-5
J: TRBJ2-7
D: TRBD2

CDR3: CASSELGQGGWNTGELFF
DNA: TGTGCCAGCAGTGAATTGGGACAGGGGGGATGGAACACCGGGGAGCTGTTTTTT
V: TRBV25-1
J: TRBJ2-2
D: TRBD1

CDR3: CASSLYGTGKASNQPQHF
DNA: TGTGCCAGCAGTTTATACGGGACAGGGAAAGCGAGCAATCAGCCCCAGCATTTT
V: TRBV28
J: TRBJ1-5
D: TRBD1

CDR3: CASSPPGGMAEAFF
DNA: TGTGCCAGCTCACCCCCAGGGGGAATGGCTGAAGCTTTCTTT
V: TRBV18
J: TRBJ1-1
D: TRBD1

CDR3: CASSATHGTLVDEQYF
DNA: TGTGCCAGTAGCGCAACCCACGGGACACTAGTTGACGAGCAGTACTTC
V: TRBV19
J: TRBJ2-7
D: NA

CDR3: CASKGGRAEGYNEQFF
DNA: TGTGCCAGTAAGGGCGGGAGGGCCGAAGGCTACAATGAGCAGTTCTTC
V: TRBV19
J: TRBJ2-1
D: TRBD2

CDR3: CASIRPASGSMNRQFF
DNA: TGTGCCAGCATTAGGCCGGCTAGCGGGAGTATGAACAGGCAGTTCTTC
V: TRBV7-9
J: TRBJ2-1
D: TRBD2

CDR3: CASSLARLAGVGGSTDTQYF
DNA: TGTGCCAGCAGCTTAGCCCGCCTAGCGGGGGTCGGGGGAAGCACAGATACGCAGTATTTT
V: TRBV11-3
J: TRBJ2-3
D: TRBD2

CDR3: CASSLLRGRESTDTQYF
DNA: TGCGCCAGCAGCTTGTTGAGGGGGCGAGAGAGCACAGATACGCAGTATTTT
V: TRBV5-1
J: TRBJ2-3
D: TRBD1

CDR3: CSVGRARGNYGYTF
DNA: TGCAGCGTTGGACGAGCCAGGGGAAACTATGGCTACACCTTC
V: TRBV29-1
J: TRBJ1-2
D: NA

CDR3: CASSQEGSAGGAYEQYF
DNA: TGCGCCAGCAGCCAAGAGGGGTCCGCGGGAGGGGCCTACGAGCAGTACTTC
V: TRBV4-1
J: TRBJ2-7
D: TRBD2

CDR3: CASSLLSGTSGRATKNIQYF
DNA: TGTGCCAGCAGTTTATTGTCTGGGACTAGCGGGAGGGCTACCAAAAACATTCAGTACTTC
V: TRBV28
J: TRBJ2-4
D: TRBD2

CDR3: CASSPGRGGVGDTQYF
DNA: TGTGCCAGCAGCCCCGGCCGGGGGGGCGTAGGAGATACGCAGTATTTT
V: TRBV5-6
J: TRBJ2-3
D: TRBD2

CDR3: CASSPTGLSYNEQFF
DNA: TGTGCCAGCTCACCAACGGGACTCAGCTACAATGAGCAGTTCTTC
V: TRBV18
J: TRBJ2-1
D: NA

CDR3: CSVAQGGTDTQYF
DNA: TGCAGCGTTGCGCAGGGGGGAACAGATACGCAGTATTTT
V: TRBV29-1
J: TRBJ2-3
D: NA

CDR3: CAISGRDTEAFF
DNA: TGTGCCATCAGCGGCAGGGACACTGAAGCTTTCTTT
V: TRBV10-3
J: TRBJ1-1
D: NA

CDR3: CAWSTPGRGKETQYF
DNA: TGTGCCTGGAGTACCCCTGGCAGGGGGAAAGAGACCCAGTACTTC
V: TRBV30
J: TRBJ2-5
D: TRBD1